Below are 27 T cell receptor beta chains sequenced from a single sample in a study of shared clonotypes between healthy human individuals. Naive CD8 cells, CD45RO-negative and positively selected for CCR7, excluded terminally differentiated effector memory CD45RA+ cells. The table came from immunoSEQ multiplex PCR; TCRdb's copy has only in-frame clones and leaves some out. This table has about 2.1 million clones, around 93% appearing once. Sequenced sample: naive CD8+ T cells from PBMCs. The receptor set was obtained from a man aged 18 to 30 in good health. Some clones in this sample may be carry-over from other donors' samples.

Of note for this clone: Other DNA sequences of this sample code for an identical CDR3. This rearrangement joins TRBV6-6 to TRBJ2-5, with a tentative D call TRBD1 (6 bases). The CDR3 extends over 12 amino acids. Trimming cost V 6 bases and J 4 bases, with 9 bases left between them. The germline V gene encodes CDR1 MNHNY and CDR2 SVGAGI (reference sequence). In nucleotides, the CDR3 is TGTGCCAGCAGGATAGGGGGAGAGACCCAGTACTTC. Translated, it gives CASRIGGETQYF.

The V call is TRBV6-5, the J call TRBJ1-4; 7 nucleotides match TRBD1. This CDR3 is built from 15 residues. The germline CDR1 and CDR2 sequences are MNHEY and SVGAGI. V dropped 2 bases and J dropped 8; count of bases not matched to a gene: 8. The CDR3 loop is CASSYGTGVWEKLFF. DNA for the CDR3: TGTGCCAGCAGTTACGGAACAGGGGTTTGGGAAAAACTGTTTTTT.

Of note for this clone: At one boundary the junction diverges from the germline segment, which might be a read error. This rearrangement joins TRBV14 to TRBJ2-7, with unresolved D. This CDR3 contains 8 residues. Germline V lookup: CDR1 SGHDN, CDR2 FVKESK. The CDR3: CASSQVPF. In nucleotides, the CDR3 is TGTGCCAGCAGCCAAGTTCCCTTC.

This sequence joins TRBV7-2 and TRBJ2-1; D is undetermined. The germline CDR1 and CDR2 sequences are SGHTA and FQGNSA. This CDR3 region has 15 residues. Trimming left V 0 bases short and J 0 bases short, with 6 bases between. The CDR3 region has the DNA TGTGCCAGCAGCTTAGCGGGAATCTCCTACAATGAGCAGTTCTTC. Protein sequence: CASSLAGISYNEQFF.

Note on this clone: This same CDR3 is encoded by further DNA sequences in the sample. The J gene is TRBJ2-5, the V gene TRBV7-9; TRBD2 matches at 7 bases. The CDR3 has 11 amino acids. Germline V gene lookup returns CDR1 SEHNR and CDR2 FQNEAQ (reference sequence). V was pared by 8 bases and J by 5 bases, with 2 bases of the junction left unmatched. Written as DNA, the CDR3 is TGTGCCAGCGGGGGAGGGGAGACCCAGTACTTC. Protein: CASGGGETQYF.

The chain couples TRBV15 to TRBJ1-1; TRBD1 is a possible D gene (6 bases). The germline V gene encodes CDR1 LNHNV and CDR2 YYDKDF (reference sequence). CDR3 length: 14 residues. Deletions cut 3 bases from V and 6 bases from J, with 14 bases between. Written as DNA, the CDR3 is TGTGCCACCAGCAGCCGATTCCAGGGGTCTGAAGCTTTCTTT. This sequence encodes CATSSRFQGSEAFF.

V and J are TRBV7-9 and TRBJ2-2, with TRBD2 matching over 7 bases. V was pared by 5 bases and J by 7 bases, with 16 bases of the junction left unmatched. The CDR3 has 17 amino acids. Per the germline V gene, CDR1 is SEHNR and CDR2 is FQNEAQ (reference sequence). The CDR3 nucleotides read TGTGCCAGCAGCCCCCTAGAGGGGAGGGTCAAGATCGGGGAGCTGTTTTTT. Protein: CASSPLEGRVKIGELFF.

The chain couples TRBV30 to TRBJ1-4, with TRBD1 as a possible D gene (5 bases). The CDR3 has 14 residues. Trimming left V 4 bases short and J 3 bases short, with 12 bases between. CDR1 is GTSNPN, CDR2 SVGIG, per germline (reference sequence). This chain's CDR3 is CAWISVRANEKLFF. CDR3 coding DNA: TGTGCCTGGATAAGCGTCAGGGCTAATGAAAAACTGTTTTTT.

With respect to this clone: Other DNA sequences in the same sample also yield this CDR3. The chain couples TRBV28 to TRBJ1-3; D possibly corresponds to TRBD1 (5 bases). The CDR3 has 14 amino acids. Germline CDR1 reads MDHEN; CDR2 reads SYDVKM. V was shortened by 3 bases and J by 0 bases, with 6 bases between the two germline ends. The CDR3 spells CASSFQGSGNTIYF. CDR3 DNA sequence: TGTGCCAGCAGTTTCCAGGGCTCTGGAAACACCATATATTTT.

The V and J genes are TRBV27 and TRBJ2-7; D assignment may be TRBD1 or TRBD2 (6 bases each). Between the trimmed V and J ends, which lost 1 base and 6 bases, there was a span of 10 bases. Germline loops: CDR1 MNHEY, CDR2 SMNVEV (reference sequence). This CDR3 is 13 amino acids long. The CDR3 loop is CASSLCGTCEQYF. CDR3 nucleotides: TGTGCCAGCAGTTTATGCGGGACATGCGAGCAGTACTTC.

CDR3 nucleotide sequence: TGTGCCAGCAGTTTGTCCCGGGAGGCGGCAAACACCGGGGAGCTGTTTTTT. It specifies CASSLSREAANTGELFF. The chain employs TRBV28 and TRBJ2-2; 7 nucleotides align to TRBD2. With V trimmed by 3 bases and J by 2 bases, 9 bases remained unmatched. The CDR3 has 17 residues. Germline-derived CDR1 and CDR2 are MDHEN and SYDVKM. The variable domain in full, with the rest retrieved from reference TRBV28 and TRBJ2-2, is DVKVTQSSRYLVKRTGEKVFLECVQDMDHENMFWYRQDPGLGLRLIYFSYDVKMKEKGDIPEGYSVSREKKERFSLILESASTNQTSMYLCASSLSREAANTGELFFGEGSRLTVL.

Here the CDR3 DNA reads TGTGCCAGCAGCCCAGACAGGGGGCAGGGCTATGGCTACACCTTC. The encoded protein is CASSPDRGQGYGYTF. This chain links TRBV11-2 with TRBJ1-2; 10 bases are a match to TRBD1. The CDR3 sequence is 15 residues long. The ends lost 5 bases at V and 4 bases at J; junction bases unmatched: 7. Germline CDR1 and CDR2: SGHAT and FQNNGV.

This sequence joins TRBV15 and TRBJ2-5; D unclear. This CDR3 spans 15 amino acids. Per germline, CDR1 LNHNV and CDR2 YYDKDF (reference sequence). V lost 1 base, J lost 1 base, and 10 bases lay in between. The CDR3 sequence: CATSRVTLGQETQYF. The CDR3, as DNA: TGTGCCACCAGCAGAGTCACGCTCGGCCAAGAGACCCAGTACTTC. Full variable domain (missing parts from reference TRBV15 and TRBJ2-5): DAMVIQNPRYQVTQFGKPVTLSCSQTLNHNVMYWYQQKSSQAPKLLFHYYDKDFNNEADTPDNFQSRRPNTSFCFLDIRSPGLGDTAMYLCATSRVTLGQETQYFGPGTRLLVL.

This rearrangement joins TRBV4-3 to TRBJ2-2, with TRBD2 matching over 7 bases. Germline V gene sequence: CDR1 LGHNA, CDR2 YSLEER. CDR3 size: 16 residues. The V segment lost 0 bases and the J segment 7 bases; nucleotides outside the gene matches: 8. CDR3 residues: CASSQDARASGGELFF. The CDR3, as DNA: TGCGCCAGCAGCCAAGATGCCCGCGCTAGCGGCGGGGAGCTGTTTTTT.

V usage is TRBV4-3 and J usage is TRBJ2-1; weak D call: TRBD1 (6 bases). The CDR3 is 16 residues long. Looked up from germline, CDR1 is LGHNA and CDR2 is YSLEER. The V end lost 8 bases, the J end lost 3 bases, and 20 bases lay between the germline ends. The CDR3 sequence: CASAVGTSLNYNEQFF. As DNA, the CDR3 is TGCGCCAGCGCAGTTGGGACATCGCTTAACTACAATGAGCAGTTCTTC.

The rearrangement joins TRBV27 to TRBJ1-5; D uncertain. CDR1 is MNHEY and CDR2 is SMNVEV in the germline V gene (reference sequence). With 2 bases removed from V and 4 bases from J, the gap between germline ends came to 9 bases. The CDR3 is made up of 14 amino acids. CDR3 DNA: TGTGCCAGCAGTTTACGGTCAGCAAATCAGCCCCAGCATTTT. It is translated as CASSLRSANQPQHF.

The chain employs TRBV9 and TRBJ2-3; D might be TRBD2 (5 bases). Germline CDR1 SGDLS, CDR2 YYNGEE. The CDR3 contains 14 residues. Deletions cut 0 bases from V and 6 bases from J, with 11 bases between. CDR3 coding DNA: TGTGCCAGCAGCGTAGGGACTTTGATGGATACGCAGTATTTT. This gives the protein CASSVGTLMDTQYF.

The genes are TRBV4-3 and TRBJ2-7, with D unresolved. The CDR3 length is 14 residues. Germline CDR1 LGHNA, CDR2 YSLEER. V lost 4 bases and J 0 bases, leaving 10 bases between the germline ends. The CDR3 here is CASSPDFRSYEQYF. The CDR3 nucleotides read TGCGCCAGCAGCCCTGACTTCCGCTCCTACGAGCAGTACTTC.

The chain employs TRBV29-1 and TRBJ1-2; 8 positions agree with TRBD1. V gave up 5 bases and J gave up 1 base; unmatched junction bases: 15. The CDR3 has 17 amino acids. The germline V gene encodes CDR1 SQVTM and CDR2 ANQGSEA. Written as DNA, the CDR3 is TGCAGCGTTCCCTGGGCTTGGTCAGGGGGCATTAACTATGGCTACACCTTC. Protein product: CSVPWAWSGGINYGYTF.

The chain employs TRBV11-2 and TRBJ2-3; D ambiguous. CDR1 and CDR2 (germline): SGHAT, FQNNGV. The CDR3 has 13 residues. V lost 4 bases to trimming and J lost 1 base, with 6 bases between them. In nucleotides, the CDR3 is TGTGCCAGCAGCTCGGACGGCACAGATACGCAGTATTTT. Translation gives CASSSDGTDTQYF.

V usage is TRBV7-9 and J usage is TRBJ2-3; the D gene could be TRBD1 or TRBD2 (6 bases each). V was pared by 6 bases and J by 3 bases, with 16 bases between. The CDR3 length is 15 residues. Germline CDR1 reads SEHNR; CDR2 reads FQNEAQ (reference sequence). The CDR3 reads CASSDWGAGTDTQYF. CDR3 nucleotide sequence: TGTGCCAGCAGTGACTGGGGGGCCGGGACAGATACGCAGTATTTT.

Remarks on this clone: This sample includes further DNA sequences coding for the same CDR3. The chain uses TRBV7-9 and TRBJ2-2; D is undetermined. The CDR3 sequence is 13 residues long. Germline V lookup: CDR1 SEHNR, CDR2 FQNEAQ (reference sequence). Trimming cost V 1 base and J 7 bases, with 7 bases left between them. The CDR3 sequence: CASSLGTGGELFF. The CDR3 DNA reads TGTGCCAGCAGCTTAGGGACCGGCGGGGAGCTGTTTTTT.

V and J are TRBV7-9 and TRBJ2-2; weak D call: TRBD2 (6 bases). Germline V gene lookup returns CDR1 SEHNR and CDR2 FQNEAQ (reference sequence). The ends were cut back, 4 bases at V and 6 bases at J, with 6 bases in the middle. The CDR3 runs 12 residues. CDR3 sequence reads: CASSWGAGELFF. The CDR3, as DNA: TGTGCCAGCAGCTGGGGGGCCGGGGAGCTGTTTTTT.

This sequence joins TRBV13 and TRBJ1-1, with TRBD1 as a possible D gene (6 bases). V was cut by 3 bases and J by 8 bases, with 16 bases left in between. The germline V gene has CDR1 PRHDT and CDR2 FYEKMQ (reference sequence). The CDR3 contains 14 residues. DNA for the CDR3: TGTGCCAGCAGCTTCGTGACAGGTCAGACAGAAGCTTTCTTT. Translating it yields CASSFVTGQTEAFF.

This CDR3 reads CATSAQGGSNQPQHF. The CDR3 DNA follows: TGTGCCACCAGCGCCCAAGGGGGCAGCAATCAGCCCCAGCATTTT. The chain joins TRBV15 to TRBJ1-5; 7 bases are shared with TRBD1. The CDR3 is 15 amino acids. With V trimmed by 5 bases and J by 1 base, 5 bases remained unmatched. Germline V gives CDR1 LNHNV, CDR2 YYDKDF (reference sequence).

The V call is TRBV28, the J call TRBJ2-2; 10 nucleotides line up with TRBD2. The V gene's germline CDR1 is MDHEN and CDR2 SYDVKM. Trimming at V came to 4 bases and at J to 2 bases, leaving 7 bases not matched to a gene. The CDR3 has 17 amino acids. DNA for the CDR3: TGTGCCAGCAGTTCTCCGGGACTAGCGTACAACACCGGGGAGCTGTTTTTT. Translating gives CASSSPGLAYNTGELFF.

V and J are TRBV19 and TRBJ1-1, with TRBD1 as a possible D gene (5 bases). Germline-derived CDR1 and CDR2 are LNHDA and SQIVND (reference sequence). CDR3 length: 14 residues. With 7 bases removed from V and 2 bases from J, the gap between germline ends came to 14 bases. CDR3: CASTSGQGNTEAFF. Written as DNA, the CDR3 is TGTGCCAGTACCAGTGGGCAGGGAAACACTGAAGCTTTCTTT.